This T cell receptor beta chain was captured by sequencing in a study of T-cell memory formation after mild COVID-19. Study-wide results and limits: Detection of some responders pre-infection suggested pre-existing cross-reactive memory T cells participated. Largely, contracting CD4+ clones fell within CM and EM, and contracting CD8+ clones within EMRA.

Constant-segment-primed 5'RACE gave TCR alpha and TCR beta cDNA libraries with sample barcodes and UMIs. MiXCR, run by TCRdb on the 5' RACE reads, gives a single entry per CDR3 protein. Here the sample spans 75,000 to 90,000 distinct CDR3 sequences, more than 11% being singletons. Germline values: CDR1 SGDLS, CDR2 YYNGEE. V lost 3 bases and J lost 3; bases outside the gene matches: 19. The CDR3 contains 21 residues. There are many counts of this clonotype. Antigen: not known. The source of this sequence is an adult woman who had mild COVID-19 (a few samples of this study predate the infection). Cell type and time point are not known. The sequenced sample consisted of PBMCs or a T cell subset sorted from them (not recorded which). J is TRBJ2-1 and V is TRBV9, with TRBD2 identical over 12 bases. The CDR3 bases are TGTGCCAGCAGCGCTAGGGGATTCCTAGCGGGAGGGCCGGAAAGCTACAATGAGCAGTTCTTC. Its protein is CASSARGFLAGGPESYNEQFF.